The present TCR beta chain was sequenced within a study of cytomegalovirus exposure and HLA in healthy donors. Whole-study findings and limits: Cytomegalovirus association was listed for 150 or so TCR beta chains. Within a later analysis, the majority of CMV-associated TCR beta chains appeared HLA-restricted.

The PCR employed 60 Vbeta primers together with 13 Jbeta primers. The assay was immunoSEQ multiplex PCR, and TCRdb's table has in-frame clones only and misses some. Among 150,000 to 200,000 clones listed, 60% to 85% were seen once. Healthy bone marrow donors made up the donor group. Though nominally healthy at sampling, donors likely had unrecorded immune exposures. This clone was found a few times. What it binds is unknown. The CDR3 sequence is 16 residues long. The V gene lost 2 bases and the J gene lost 2 bases, with 14 bases spanning the gap. Germline CDR1 SGDLS, CDR2 YYNGEE. The clonotype originates from a woman aged 30 to 39 in good health and CMV-seronegative. The material sequenced was PBMCs. The gene calls are TRBV9 and TRBJ2-1; maybe TRBD1 (5 bases). CDR3 in DNA: TGTGCCAGCAGCGTGGTGGACATCCGTACCTACAATGAGCAGTTCTTC. It translates to CASSVVDIRTYNEQFF. The full variable domain, its missing parts supplied by reference TRBV9 and TRBJ2-1, is DSGVTQTPKHLITATGQRVTLRCSPRSGDLSVYWYQQSLDQGLQFLIQYYNGEERAKGNILERFSAQQFPDLHSELNLSSLELGDSALYFCASSVVDIRTYNEQFFGPGTRLTVL.